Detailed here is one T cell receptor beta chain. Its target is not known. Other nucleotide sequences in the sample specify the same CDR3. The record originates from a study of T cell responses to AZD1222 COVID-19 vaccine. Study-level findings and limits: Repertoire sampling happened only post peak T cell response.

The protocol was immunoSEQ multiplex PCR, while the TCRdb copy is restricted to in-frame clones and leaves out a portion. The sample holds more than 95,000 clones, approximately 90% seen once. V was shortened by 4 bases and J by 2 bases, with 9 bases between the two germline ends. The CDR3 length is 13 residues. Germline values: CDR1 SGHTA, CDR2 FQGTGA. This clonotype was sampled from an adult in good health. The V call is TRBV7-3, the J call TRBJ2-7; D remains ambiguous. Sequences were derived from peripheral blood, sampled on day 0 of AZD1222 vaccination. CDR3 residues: CASSSGSTYEQYF. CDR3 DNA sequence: TGTGCCAGCAGCTCCGGGTCTACCTACGAGCAGTACTTC.